This T cell receptor (beta chain) was identified during a study of regulatory T cells in long-lasting Graves disease. Study conclusions and caveats: Small numbers of samples may have cut accuracy. Favoring TRBV28, TRBJ1-2 and TRBJ2-5 was a feature seen in persistent disease.

Time point reported: newly diagnosed GD, antithyroid drugs for less than 3 months. The TCR library was made from RNA extracted from PBMCs. Notes on this clonotype: Antigen unknown. Compared with germline, one end of the junction differs, possibly owing to a read error.

Construction of the TCR beta libraries employed iRepertoire HTBI primers in conjunction with Arm-PCR of CDR3 regions. From the multiplex PCR reads, TCRdb called clonotypes with MiXCR, one entry per CDR3 protein. The data show approximately 210,000 distinct CDR3 sequences, around 17% seen once. Germline V lookup: CDR1 LNHNV, CDR2 YYDKDF (reference sequence). This CDR3 comprises 16 residues. The sequencing used peripheral blood mononuclear cells (PBMCs), collected at new diagnosis, from a patient treated with antithyroid drugs. The rearrangement links TRBV15 to TRBJ1-5, with 9 bases matching TRBD1. The TCR originated in a female donor with Graves disease. The CDR3 bases are TGTGCCGCCAGTCCTCTCCGGGACAGGGACAATCAGCCCCAGCATTTT. Translation: CAASPLRDRDNQPQHF.